The next 12 T cell receptor beta chains were all read from a single sample in a study of monozygotic twins with inflammatory bowel disease (dated by TCRdb to 2018 to 2020). Preparation of the library involved 5' RACE. The instrument was an Illumina HiSeq 2500. TCRdb reprocessed the reads; each CDR3 protein sequence makes one entry, and DNA is unavailable. This sample's table has entries for about 160,000 distinct CDR3 sequences. The top ten clonotypes cover more than 2.5% of the sample. Material for sequencing was blood. The receptors come from a human donor with ulcerative colitis or Crohn's disease, or a healthy co-twin of an affected twin (not recorded which).

The rearrangement uses TRBV6-1 and TRBJ2-1; TCRdb outputs TRBD1, but without DNA this stays unchecked. Germline loops: CDR1 MNHNS, CDR2 SASEGT. This CDR3 region has 14 residues. This CDR3 reads CASAPRGTYNEQFF.

The chain carries TRBV15 and TRBJ1-5. Germline-derived CDR1 and CDR2 are LNHNV and YYDKDF (reference sequence). The CDR3 runs 15 residues. CDR3 protein: CATSRSRGEGQPQHF.

V is TRBV12-3 or TRBV12-4 and J is TRBJ2-1; TCRdb's assignment of TRBD2 cannot be checked, as there is no DNA. The CDR3 covers 16 residues. The CDR3 is CASSNSGTRGYNEQFF.

The V and J genes are TRBV27 and TRBJ2-2. The CDR3 consists of 19 residues. The germline V gene has CDR1 MNHEY and CDR2 SMNVEV (reference sequence). The CDR3 protein is CASSLRYYRDNPNTGELFF.

This chain joins TRBV12-5 and TRBJ2-1; the D call from TCRdb, TRBD2, cannot be confirmed without DNA. This CDR3 contains 13 residues. From germline, CDR1 is LGHNT and CDR2 FRNRAP. This chain's CDR3 is CASGRGDQGEQFF.

This chain joins TRBV5-1 and TRBJ1-2; TCRdb names TRBD1, which stays unverified in the absence of DNA. This CDR3 is 16 amino acids long. Germline V gene data show CDR1 as SGHRS and CDR2 as YFSETQ. The CDR3 region is CASSLYGQGARGGYTF.

This chain links TRBV5-1 with TRBJ2-2; as DNA is missing, the TRBD1 call by TCRdb cannot be tested. From germline, CDR1 is SGHRS and CDR2 YFSETQ. This CDR3 spans 16 amino acids. Here the CDR3 reads CASSSQGAGYTGELFF.

V usage is TRBV4-1 and J usage is TRBJ1-4. The CDR3 has 15 amino acids. Looked up from germline, CDR1 is MGHRA and CDR2 is YSYEKL. The CDR3 reads CASSQGVRKNEKLFF.

The V and J genes are TRBV5-8 and TRBJ1-4; TCRdb calls TRBD1, which cannot be checked without DNA. Germline V gives CDR1 SGHTS, CDR2 YDEGEE. The length of the CDR3 is 15 residues. CDR3 protein: CASRWTGGNDEKLFF.

CDR3 region: CAISEGGVYEQYF. This chain connects TRBV10-3 to TRBJ2-7; the TRBD1 assignment by TCRdb is unverifiable without DNA. Germline CDR1 is ENHRY and CDR2 is SYGVKD. The CDR3 has 13 amino acids.

This sequence joins TRBV7-2 and TRBJ2-5; TCRdb gives TRBD2 as the D gene, but with no DNA this cannot be confirmed. CDR3 size: 15 residues. Germline loops: CDR1 SGHTA, CDR2 FQGNSA. The CDR3 reads CASTVARLAGETQYF.

This sequence joins TRBV10-1 and TRBJ1-1. CDR3 size: 13 residues. Looked up from germline, CDR1 is WNHNN and CDR2 is SYGVQD (reference sequence). CDR3 amino acids: CATRVGMNTEAFF.